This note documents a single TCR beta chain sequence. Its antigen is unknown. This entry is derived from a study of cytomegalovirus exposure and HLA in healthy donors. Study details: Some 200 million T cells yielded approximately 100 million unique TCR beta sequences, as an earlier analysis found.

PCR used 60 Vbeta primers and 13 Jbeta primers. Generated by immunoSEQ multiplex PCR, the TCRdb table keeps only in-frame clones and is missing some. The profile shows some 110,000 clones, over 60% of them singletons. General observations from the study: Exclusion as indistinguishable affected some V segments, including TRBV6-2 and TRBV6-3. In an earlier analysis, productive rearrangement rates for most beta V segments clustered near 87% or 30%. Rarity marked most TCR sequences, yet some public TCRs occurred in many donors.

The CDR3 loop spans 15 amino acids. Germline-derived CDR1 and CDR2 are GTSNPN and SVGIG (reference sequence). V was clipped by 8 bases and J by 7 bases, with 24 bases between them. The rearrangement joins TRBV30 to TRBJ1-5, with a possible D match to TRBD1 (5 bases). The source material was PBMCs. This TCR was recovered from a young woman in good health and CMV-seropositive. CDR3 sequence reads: CAGPRAGMVSQPQHF. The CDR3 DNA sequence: TGTGCCGGACCACGGGCAGGGATGGTATCGCAGCCCCAGCATTTT.